The 14 T cell receptor beta chains below come from one sample, sequenced in a study of blood T cells in healthy people across ages. A J-beta primer mix and a sample-barcoded 5' primer were used in a second PCR of roughly 6 to 12 cycles. MiXCR, applied by TCRdb to the 5' RACE reads, yields one record per CDR3 protein. The sample lists more than 900,000 distinct CDR3 sequences, about 25% seen once, with around 0.75% in the top ten. The sample also formed part of further work on T cells of mothers and their children.

The specimen sequenced was blood. These TCRs come from a girl aged 2 to 10 in good health.

In its sample, this clonotype was seen a few times. The chain links TRBV18 to TRBJ2-1, with 11 bases identical to TRBD2. The germline V gene encodes CDR1 KGHSH and CDR2 LQKENI. The CDR3 has 16 amino acids. The junction had 11 bases not matched to a gene; V was cut back by 6 bases and J by 7 bases. The CDR3 bases are TGTGCCAGCTCTATACTAGCGGGAGTGACGATGAATGAGCAGTTCTTC. Translated: CASSILAGVTMNEQFF.

This clonotype was seen only a few times. The J gene is TRBJ1-1, the V gene TRBV21-1. TRBV21-1 is annotated as a pseudogene. The CDR3 runs 14 residues. The CDR3: CASSKVEREPEAFF. DNA for the CDR3: TGTGCCAGCAGCAAAGTGGAAAGGGAACCTGAAGCTTTCTTT.

This clonotype has a handful of counts. In nucleotides, the CDR3 is TGTGCCAGCAGGGGACAGGGGCGGAACGAGCAGTACTTC. Protein sequence: CASRGQGRNEQYF. The chain couples TRBV28 to TRBJ2-7; 10 bases agree with TRBD1. V lost 6 bases, J lost 5 bases, and 4 bases stayed unmatched. This CDR3 spans 13 amino acids. Germline V CDR1 and CDR2: MDHEN, SYDVKM. The full variable domain, with the rest looked up from reference TRBV28 and TRBJ2-7, is DVKVTQSSRYLVKRTGEKVFLECVQDMDHENMFWYRQDPGLGLRLIYFSYDVKMKEKGDIPEGYSVSREKKERFSLILESASTNQTSMYLCASRGQGRNEQYFGPGTRLTVT.

J is TRBJ1-4 and V is TRBV10-3; TRBD1 is a possible D gene (6 bases). Germline CDR1 ENHRY, CDR2 SYGVKD. V shed 10 bases and J shed 8 bases, with 17 bases lying between them. This CDR3 contains 13 residues. CDR3 in DNA: TGTGCCACCCAGGGGCCCGAGGGGGAAAAACTGTTTTTT. Its protein product is CATQGPEGEKLFF.

The chain carries TRBV10-3 and TRBJ1-1, with a weak D call TRBD1 (6 bases). Germline assignment: CDR1 ENHRY and CDR2 SYGVKD. Trimming removed 0 bases from V and 8 bases from J, with 13 bases in between. The CDR3 has 14 amino acids. DNA of the CDR3: TGTGCCATCAGTGAGTCGTTCGTAGGACAGGAAGCTTTCTTT. The encoded protein is CAISESFVGQEAFF.

The rearrangement uses TRBV12-3 or TRBV12-4 and TRBJ1-5; 7 nucleotides agree with TRBD1. The V and J ends lost 2 bases and 2 bases, in that order; junction bases with no gene match: 9. CDR3 length equals 17 residues. The CDR3 spells CASSLFNRGMGNQPQHF. The CDR3 nucleotides read TGTGCCAGCAGTTTATTTAACAGGGGAATGGGCAATCAGCCCCAGCATTTT.

The chain is built from TRBV6-2 or TRBV6-3 and TRBJ2-5; TRBD2 matches 7 bases. Germline assignment: CDR1 MNHEY and CDR2 SVGEGT. The CDR3 runs 13 residues. V trimming: 8 bases; J trimming: 5 bases; junction bases outside the gene matches: 8. The CDR3, as DNA: TGTGCCAGCGTTACGGGGGGAGGGGAGACCCAGTACTTC. Its translation is CASVTGGGETQYF.

The chain combines TRBV2 with TRBJ1-2; D is perhaps TRBD1 (5 bases). V lost 0 bases, J lost 2 bases, and 13 bases lay in between. Germline CDR1 and CDR2: SNHLY and FYNNEI. CDR3 length: 16 residues. The CDR3 region has the DNA TGTGCCAGCAGTGAAGCGCTTTGGGGCGCCAACTATGGCTACACCTTC. It yields the protein CASSEALWGANYGYTF. Filled out from reference TRBV2 and TRBJ1-2, the complete variable domain reads EPEVTQTPSHQVTQMGQEVILRCVPISNHLYFYWYRQILGQKVEFLVSFYNNEISEKSEIFDDQFSVERPDGSNFTLKIRSTKLEDSAMYFCASSEALWGANYGYTFGSGTRLTVV.

This clonotype was detected only a few times. The chain joins TRBV4-3 to TRBJ2-7; tentative D call: TRBD2 (5 bases). Trimming took off 2 bases at V and 2 bases at J, with 13 bases between the two ends. Germline V gene sequence: CDR1 LGHNA, CDR2 YSLEER. The CDR3 is made up of 15 amino acids. The CDR3: CASSQSEKGAYEQYF. In nucleotides, the CDR3 is TGCGCCAGCAGCCAATCTGAAAAGGGAGCCTACGAGCAGTACTTC.

This clonotype showed up just a few times. This sequence joins TRBV27 and TRBJ1-1; D possibly corresponds to TRBD1 (6 bases). V was clipped by 3 bases and J by 3 bases, with 11 bases between them. This CDR3 is built from 14 residues. Per the germline V gene, CDR1 is MNHEY and CDR2 is SMNVEV (reference sequence). CDR3 DNA: TGTGCCAGCAGTTTCGCGCAGGGGTACACTGAAGCTTTCTTT. This encodes CASSFAQGYTEAFF.

This clonotype was detected a few times. This chain joins TRBV3-1 and TRBJ2-1; 10 positions match TRBD2. This CDR3 comprises 15 residues. V trimming: 5 bases; J trimming: 4 bases; junction bases outside the gene matches: 5. Germline CDR1 LGHDT, CDR2 YNNKEL (reference sequence). CDR3 nucleotides: TGTGCCAGCAGCTCACAACTAGCGGGATACAATGAGCAGTTCTTC. Translating gives CASSSQLAGYNEQFF.

This clonotype was seen many times. The rearrangement joins TRBV7-2 to TRBJ2-5; the D is unclear. The J call is uncertain, as TRBJ2-7 better fits the DNA end. CDR1 is SGHTA and CDR2 is FQGNSA in the germline V gene. The CDR3 has 15 residues. CDR3 region: CASSLWGTSSYEQYF. CDR3 DNA: TGTGCCAGCAGCTTATGGGGTACGAGCTCCTACGAGCAGTACTTC.

This clonotype was recorded only once. The gene calls are TRBV20-1 and TRBJ2-6; D not resolved. V was clipped by 0 bases and J by 1 base, with 10 bases between them. Germline-derived CDR1 and CDR2 are DFQATT and SNEGSKA (reference sequence). The length of the CDR3 is 16 residues. The CDR3 is CSARDFYGSGANVLTF. The CDR3 nucleotides read TGCAGTGCTAGAGATTTTTATGGGTCTGGGGCCAACGTCCTGACTTTC.

This clonotype came up many times. The chain has TRBV7-3 and TRBJ2-1, with 10 bases lining up with TRBD2. With 6 bases clipped from V and 4 bases from J, the junction kept 6 bases outside the gene matches. This CDR3 region has 15 residues. The germline V gene has CDR1 SGHTA and CDR2 FQGTGA. The CDR3: CASSFLAGAYNEQFF. The CDR3 coding sequence is TGTGCCAGCAGTTTCCTAGCGGGAGCTTACAATGAGCAGTTCTTC.